The entry that follows covers one T cell receptor (beta chain) sequence. Its target is unknown. MiXCR, applied by TCRdb to the 5' RACE reads, yields one record per CDR3 protein. The sample includes about 1.7 million distinct CDR3 sequences, roughly a third seen only once; the top ten take 0.27%. These data come from a study of identical twins. Notes on the study in general: While abundant cord blood beta clonotypes carried fewer insertions, memory repertoires showed no such pattern. Models, which agreed with sharing between unrelated individuals, nonetheless underestimated the out-of-frame TCR alpha sharing seen in monozygotic twins.

Germline V gives CDR1 SGHAT, CDR2 FQNNGV. The length of the CDR3 is 11 residues. V was shortened by 3 bases and J by 10 bases, with 9 bases between the two germline ends. The chain recombines TRBV11-2 with TRBJ1-1; D remains unclear. The source material was cord blood. The sequence came from a newborn girl in good health. CDR3 in amino acids: CASSFEVSAFF. The CDR3 region has the DNA TGTGCCAGCAGCTTCGAAGTATCAGCTTTCTTT.